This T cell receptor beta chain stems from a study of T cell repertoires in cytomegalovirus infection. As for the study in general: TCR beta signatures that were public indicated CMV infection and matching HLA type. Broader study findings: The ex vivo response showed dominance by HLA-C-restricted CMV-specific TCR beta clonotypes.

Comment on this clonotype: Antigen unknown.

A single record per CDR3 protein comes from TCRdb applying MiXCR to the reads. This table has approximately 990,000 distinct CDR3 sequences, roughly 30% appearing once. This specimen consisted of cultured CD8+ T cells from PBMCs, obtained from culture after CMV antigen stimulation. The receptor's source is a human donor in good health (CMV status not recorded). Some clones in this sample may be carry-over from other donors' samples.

CDR3 protein: CASSTSGASTDTQYF. In nucleotides, the CDR3 is TGTGCCAGCAGCACCAGCGGGGCTAGCACAGATACGCAGTATTTT. This chain connects TRBV28 to TRBJ2-3; 7 bases agree with TRBD2. In germline, CDR1 is MDHEN, CDR2 SYDVKM. The CDR3 covers 15 residues. V dropped 6 bases and J dropped 0; count of bases not matched to a gene: 6.